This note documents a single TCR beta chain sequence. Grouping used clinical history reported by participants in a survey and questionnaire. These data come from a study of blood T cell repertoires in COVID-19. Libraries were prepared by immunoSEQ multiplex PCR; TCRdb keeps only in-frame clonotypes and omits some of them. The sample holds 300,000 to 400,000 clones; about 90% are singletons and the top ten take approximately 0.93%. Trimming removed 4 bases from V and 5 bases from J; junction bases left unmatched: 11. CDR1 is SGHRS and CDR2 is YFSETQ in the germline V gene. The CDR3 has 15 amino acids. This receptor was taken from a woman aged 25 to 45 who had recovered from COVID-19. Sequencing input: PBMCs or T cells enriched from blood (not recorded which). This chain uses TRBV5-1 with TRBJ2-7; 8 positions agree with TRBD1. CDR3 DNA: TGCGCCAGCAGCGCCGACAGGGGCCGTTTTAACGAGCAGTACTTC. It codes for CASSADRGRFNEQYF.